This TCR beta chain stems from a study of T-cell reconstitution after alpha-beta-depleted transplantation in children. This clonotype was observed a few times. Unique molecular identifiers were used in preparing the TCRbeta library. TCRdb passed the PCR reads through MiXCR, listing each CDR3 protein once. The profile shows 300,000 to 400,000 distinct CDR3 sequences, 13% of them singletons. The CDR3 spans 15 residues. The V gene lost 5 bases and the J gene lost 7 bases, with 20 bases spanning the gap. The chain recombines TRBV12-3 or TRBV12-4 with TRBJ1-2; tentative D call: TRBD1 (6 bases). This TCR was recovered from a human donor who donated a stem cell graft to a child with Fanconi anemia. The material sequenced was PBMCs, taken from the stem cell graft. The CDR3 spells CASSIPGWGARGYTF. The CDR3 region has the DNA TGTGCCAGCAGTATCCCGGGGTGGGGGGCGCGTGGCTACACCTTC.